This T cell receptor beta chain stems from a study of blood T cell repertoires in COVID-19. Study as a whole: The samples span acute and convalescent COVID-19 from the United States, Italy and Spain. T cells, B-cell-depleted T cells, or PBMCs supplied cDNA or gDNA.

Trimming cost V 6 bases and J 5 bases; bases outside gene matches: 4. The CDR3 spans 14 residues. The germline gives CDR1 MDHEN, CDR2 SYDVKM. Patients from Seattle were sampled longitudinally, starting during active infection. Original processing methods: Amplified reference gene primers provided the basis for estimating nucleated cell counts. Produced via immunoSEQ multiplex PCR; TCRdb's table is partial and in-frame only. That table gives V, J and clone size, and the DNA gave D and trimming. The data show roughly 380,000 clones, around nine tenths seen once. This clonotype was obtained from a woman aged 40 to 55 with COVID-19, enrolled during active disease. The V call is TRBV28, the J call TRBJ1-1, with 12 bases lining up with TRBD1. The source material was peripheral blood. Written as DNA, the CDR3 is TGTGCCAGCAGGGGACAGGGGGCGTCTACTGAAGCTTTCTTT. Translated: CASRGQGASTEAFF.